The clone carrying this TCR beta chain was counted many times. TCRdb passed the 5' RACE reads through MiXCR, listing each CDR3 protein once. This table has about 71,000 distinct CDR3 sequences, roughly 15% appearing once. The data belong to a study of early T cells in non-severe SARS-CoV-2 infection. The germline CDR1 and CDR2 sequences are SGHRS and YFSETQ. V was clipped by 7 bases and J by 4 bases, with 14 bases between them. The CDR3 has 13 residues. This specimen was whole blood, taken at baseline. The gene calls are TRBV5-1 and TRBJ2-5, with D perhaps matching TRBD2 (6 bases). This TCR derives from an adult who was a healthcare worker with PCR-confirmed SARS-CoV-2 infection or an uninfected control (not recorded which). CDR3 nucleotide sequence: TGCGCCAGCCGTCGATCCGGGGGAGAGACCCAGTACTTC. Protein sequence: CASRRSGGETQYF. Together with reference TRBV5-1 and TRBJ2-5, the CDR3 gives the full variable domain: KAGVTQTPRYLIKTRGQQVTLSCSPISGHRSVSWYQQTPGQGLQFLFEYFSETQRNKGNFPGRFSGRQFSNSRSEMNVSTLELGDSALYLCASRRSGGETQYFGPGTRLLVL.